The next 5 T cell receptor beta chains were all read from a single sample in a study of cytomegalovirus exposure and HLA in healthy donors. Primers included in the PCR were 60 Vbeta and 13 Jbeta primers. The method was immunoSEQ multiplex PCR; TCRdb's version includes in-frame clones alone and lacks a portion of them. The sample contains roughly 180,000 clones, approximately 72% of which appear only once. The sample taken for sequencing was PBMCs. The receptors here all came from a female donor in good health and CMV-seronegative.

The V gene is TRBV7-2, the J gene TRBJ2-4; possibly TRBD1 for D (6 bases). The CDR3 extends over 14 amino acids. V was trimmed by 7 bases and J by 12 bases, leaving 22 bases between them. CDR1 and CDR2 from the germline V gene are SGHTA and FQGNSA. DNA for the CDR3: TGTGCCAGCACCGGTACGACAGGCGCGGCCCATCAGTACTTC. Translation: CASTGTTGAAHQYF.

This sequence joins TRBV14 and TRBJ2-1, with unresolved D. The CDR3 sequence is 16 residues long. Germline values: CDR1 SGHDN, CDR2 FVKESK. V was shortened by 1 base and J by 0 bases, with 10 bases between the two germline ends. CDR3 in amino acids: CASSQVGGNSYNEQFF. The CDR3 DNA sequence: TGTGCCAGCAGCCAAGTCGGCGGAAACTCCTACAATGAGCAGTTCTTC.

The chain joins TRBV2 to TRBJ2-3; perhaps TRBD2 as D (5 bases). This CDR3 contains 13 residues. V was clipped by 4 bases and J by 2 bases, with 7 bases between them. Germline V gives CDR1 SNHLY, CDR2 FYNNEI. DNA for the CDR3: TGTGCCAGCAGTGGCGGGCCCACAGATACGCAGTATTTT. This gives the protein CASSGGPTDTQYF. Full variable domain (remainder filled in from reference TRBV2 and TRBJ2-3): EPEVTQTPSHQVTQMGQEVILRCVPISNHLYFYWYRQILGQKVEFLVSFYNNEISEKSEIFDDQFSVERPDGSNFTLKIRSTKLEDSAMYFCASSGGPTDTQYFGPGTRLTVL.

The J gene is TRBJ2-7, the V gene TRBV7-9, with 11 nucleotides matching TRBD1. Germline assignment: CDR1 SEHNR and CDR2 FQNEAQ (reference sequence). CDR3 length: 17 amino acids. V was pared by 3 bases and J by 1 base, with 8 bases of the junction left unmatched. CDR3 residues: CASSFTPGQGGSYEQYF. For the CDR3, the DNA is TGTGCCAGCAGCTTCACCCCGGGACAGGGGGGATCCTACGAGCAGTACTTC.

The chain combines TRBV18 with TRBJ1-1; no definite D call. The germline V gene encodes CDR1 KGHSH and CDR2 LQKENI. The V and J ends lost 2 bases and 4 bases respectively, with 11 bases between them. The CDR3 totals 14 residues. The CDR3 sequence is CASSPLEVRTEAFF. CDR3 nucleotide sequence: TGTGCCAGCTCACCATTGGAGGTTCGCACTGAAGCTTTCTTT.